A single sample is the source of the 27 T cell receptor beta chains below, sequenced in a study of cytomegalovirus exposure and HLA in healthy donors. Primers for the PCR totalled 60 Vbeta and 13 Jbeta. Profiled with immunoSEQ multiplex PCR; TCRdb holds only in-frame clones, not every one. The repertoire holds about 160,000 clones, with roughly four fifths as singletons. The sequencing input was PBMCs. The receptors were sampled from a female donor in good health and CMV-seronegative.

With respect to this clone: At one end the junction does not follow the germline gene, possibly because of a read error. The J gene is TRBJ1-5, the V gene TRBV7-9, with D maybe TRBD1 (5 bases). The germline gives CDR1 SEHNR, CDR2 FQNEAQ (reference sequence). The CDR3 runs to 15 residues. The CDR3 DNA is TGTTCCAGCAGCGGGCCGGACACGCACAATCAGCCCCAGCATTTT. This gives the protein CSSSGPDTHNQPQHF.

Written as DNA, the CDR3 is TGTGCCAGCAGTGAAACCGTCGGGGGGGGCAACACTGAAGCTTTCTTT. This sequence encodes CASSETVGGGNTEAFF. V and J are TRBV6-1 and TRBJ1-1; tentatively, D is TRBD1 (6 bases). Germline V gives CDR1 MNHNS, CDR2 SASEGT. The length of the CDR3 is 16 residues. Trimming took 2 bases from V and 2 from J, leaving 15 bases between them.

The gene calls are TRBV11-1 and TRBJ2-6; D gene uncertain. The CDR3 runs 16 residues. Germline V gene lookup returns CDR1 SGHAT and CDR2 FQDESV (reference sequence). Trimming shortened V by 1 base and J by 0 bases, and 7 bases separated the two germline ends. CDR3 nucleotides: TGTGCCAGCAGCTTAGTTCCAGGCTCTGGGGCCAACGTCCTGACTTTC. Translation: CASSLVPGSGANVLTF.

This clone occurred once. The chain carries TRBV14 and TRBJ1-4; D is ambiguous. The CDR3 loop spans 15 amino acids. Germline-derived CDR1 and CDR2 are SGHDN and FVKESK. The ends were cut back, 0 bases at V and 8 bases at J, with 13 bases in the middle. Here the CDR3 DNA reads TGTGCCAGCAGCCAAGATCGGTATAGCGGGGAAAAACTGTTTTTT. Its protein is CASSQDRYSGEKLFF.

The rearrangement links TRBV7-2 to TRBJ1-3; the match to TRBD1 covers 7 bases. V gave up 1 base and J gave up 0 bases; unmatched junction bases: 9. The CDR3 has 18 amino acids. CDR1 and CDR2 (germline): SGHTA, FQGNSA. Written as DNA, the CDR3 is TGTGCCAGCAGCTTAGGAACGGGACAGCTATACTCTGGAAACACCATATATTTT. It translates to CASSLGTGQLYSGNTIYF.

The rearrangement joins TRBV15 to TRBJ2-1; 10 bases line up with TRBD1. The CDR3 is 16 residues long. CDR1 and CDR2 from the germline V gene are LNHNV and YYDKDF (reference sequence). V gave up 3 bases and J gave up 12 bases; unmatched junction bases: 14. The DNA of the CDR3 is TGTGCCACCAGCAGGCGGGGGACAGGGGACTCGATGGGGCAGTTCTTC. Its translation is CATSRRGTGDSMGQFF.

As concerns this clone: One junction end disagrees with the germline gene, perhaps due to a read error. V usage is TRBV2 and J usage is TRBJ2-1; 7 bases fit TRBD1. There are 15 residues in the CDR3. The germline gives CDR1 SNHLY, CDR2 FYNNEI. This CDR3 is CASSRRQGDYIEQFF. In nucleotides, the CDR3 is TGTGCCAGCAGCCGTAGACAGGGCGATTACATTGAGCAGTTCTTC.

The chain links TRBV2 to TRBJ2-5; TRBD2 matches at 9 bases. There are 16 residues in the CDR3. J lost 2 bases, V lost 0 bases, and 4 bases had no gene match. CDR1 SNHLY and CDR2 FYNNEI come from the germline V gene. The CDR3, as DNA: TGTGCCAGCAGTGAAGCTCGAGCGGGGGGTCAAGAGACCCAGTACTTC. The encoded protein is CASSEARAGGQETQYF.

The rearrangement uses TRBV6-1 and TRBJ2-3; possibly TRBD2 for D (7 bases). Trimming took off 7 bases at V and 0 bases at J, with 14 bases between the two ends. Germline loops: CDR1 MNHNS, CDR2 SASEGT. The CDR3 loop spans 15 amino acids. The DNA of the CDR3 is TGTGCCAGCACCGAAGGGGGGGCTAGCACAGATACGCAGTATTTT. Translated, it gives CASTEGGASTDTQYF.

This chain joins TRBV7-2 and TRBJ1-6, with TRBD1 as a possible D gene (6 bases). This CDR3 is built from 15 residues. With 1 base removed from V and 9 bases from J, the gap between germline ends came to 13 bases. Germline V gene sequence: CDR1 SGHTA, CDR2 FQGNSA. The CDR3 reads CASSLDPGATSPLHF. CDR3 DNA sequence: TGTGCCAGCAGCTTAGATCCAGGGGCAACTTCACCCCTCCACTTT.

The chain uses TRBV29-1 and TRBJ2-7; 7 bases map to TRBD2. CDR1 and CDR2 (germline): SQVTM, ANQGSEA. This CDR3 region has 15 residues. J gave up 1 base and V 0 bases, and 6 bases lay outside the gene matches. CDR3 protein: CSVEDGREGSYEQYF. In DNA, the CDR3 is TGCAGCGTTGAAGATGGGAGGGAGGGGTCCTACGAGCAGTACTTC.

V gene TRBV10-3 combines with J gene TRBJ1-5, with TRBD1 as a possible D gene (5 bases). Germline V CDR1 and CDR2: ENHRY, SYGVKD. This CDR3 has 13 amino acids. With 10 bases removed from V and 3 bases from J, the gap between germline ends came to 13 bases. The CDR3 coding sequence is TGTGCCAGCGGAGGGACCTTCAATCAGCCCCAGCATTTT. It encodes CASGGTFNQPQHF.

V usage is TRBV7-9 and J usage is TRBJ2-2, with D tentatively TRBD2 (6 bases). From germline, CDR1 is SEHNR and CDR2 FQNEAQ (reference sequence). V was clipped by 5 bases and J by 6 bases, with 19 bases between them. The CDR3 sequence is 16 residues long. The CDR3 region is CASSVHREPGAGELFF. In DNA form, the CDR3 reads TGTGCCAGCAGCGTACACCGGGAGCCAGGCGCCGGGGAGCTGTTTTTT.

For the CDR3, the DNA is TGCGCCAGCAGCCAAGTCACGGCAGGGGGCTATGGCTACACCTTC. Translating it yields CASSQVTAGGYGYTF. The rearrangement uses TRBV4-3 and TRBJ1-2; TRBD1 aligns across 7 bases. Germline V gene data show CDR1 as LGHNA and CDR2 as YSLEER. This CDR3 has 15 residues. The V segment lost 1 base and the J segment 4 bases; nucleotides outside the gene matches: 6.

The V and J genes are TRBV5-4 and TRBJ2-7, with 10 bases identical to TRBD1. Trimming took 0 bases from V and 6 from J; bases not matched to a gene: 9. The germline gives CDR1 SGHNT, CDR2 YYREEE (reference sequence). This CDR3 comprises 16 residues. The CDR3 loop reads CASSLAPGQGFGEQYF. DNA of the CDR3: TGTGCCAGCAGCTTGGCCCCGGGACAGGGGTTTGGCGAGCAGTACTTC. Supplemented by reference TRBV5-4 and TRBJ2-7, the full variable domain reads ETGVTQSPTHLIKTRGQQVTLRCSSQSGHNTVSWYQQALGQGPQFIFQYYREEENGRGNFPPRFSGLQFPNYSSELNVNALELDDSALYLCASSLAPGQGFGEQYFGPGTRLTVT.

This clone showed up just a few times. J is TRBJ1-4 and V is TRBV5-5; D may be TRBD1 (6 bases). This CDR3 has 16 residues. The V gene's germline CDR1 is SGHKS and CDR2 YYEKEE (reference sequence). Trimming cost V 0 bases and J 3 bases, with 12 bases left between them. The CDR3 sequence is CASSLGTGSANEKLFF. As DNA, the CDR3 is TGTGCCAGCAGCTTGGGCACAGGGTCCGCTAATGAAAAACTGTTTTTT. Full variable domain (outside the CDR3, taken from reference TRBV5-5 and TRBJ1-4): DAGVTQSPTHLIKTRGQQVTLRCSPISGHKSVSWYQQVLGQGPQFIFQYYEKEERGRGNFPDRFSARQFPNYSSELNVNALLLGDSALYLCASSLGTGSANEKLFFGSGTQLSVL.

This clone was detected only once. The J gene is TRBJ1-2, the V gene TRBV27; D remains unclear. The CDR3 totals 15 residues. V lost 6 bases and J 5 bases, leaving 19 bases between the germline ends. Germline-derived CDR1 and CDR2 are MNHEY and SMNVEV (reference sequence). Written as DNA, the CDR3 is TGTGCCAGCAGCCTGACCCCCGATCTCAGGTATGGCTACACCTTC. As protein: CASSLTPDLRYGYTF.

The chain couples TRBV4-3 to TRBJ1-5, with TRBD1 matching over 7 bases. J was trimmed by 4 bases and V by 4 bases; bases with no gene match: 4. Per germline, CDR1 LGHNA and CDR2 YSLEER. CDR3 length: 14 residues. For the CDR3, the DNA is TGCGCCAGCAGCCCTGACAGGGTAAATCAGCCCCAGCATTTT. Its protein product is CASSPDRVNQPQHF.

This rearrangement joins TRBV6-1 to TRBJ2-7, with D perhaps matching TRBD2 (5 bases). The germline gives CDR1 MNHNS, CDR2 SASEGT. The CDR3 totals 13 residues. Trimming removed 4 bases at V and 6 bases at J, with 13 bases between. CDR3 residues: CASSVTPAGEQYF. The CDR3 DNA reads as TGTGCCAGCAGTGTAACACCGGCGGGCGAGCAGTACTTC.

The chain combines TRBV19 with TRBJ1-1; TRBD1 matches 8 bases. Looked up from germline, CDR1 is LNHDA and CDR2 is SQIVND (reference sequence). The V segment lost 5 bases and the J segment 8 bases; nucleotides outside the gene matches: 7. This CDR3 is 13 amino acids long. CDR3 amino acids: CASSPHRGMEAFF. The CDR3, as DNA: TGTGCCAGTAGTCCCCACAGGGGGATGGAAGCTTTCTTT.

This chain uses TRBV29-1 with TRBJ1-2; the D gene is possibly TRBD1 (6 bases). This CDR3 region has 12 residues. CDR1 is SQVTM, CDR2 ANQGSEA, per germline. Trimming took 3 bases from V and 7 from J, leaving 12 bases between them. The CDR3 here is CSVEAQGSGYTF. DNA of the CDR3: TGCAGCGTTGAGGCGCAGGGGTCTGGCTACACCTTC.

This clone has more than one count but fewer than ten. V usage is TRBV29-1 and J usage is TRBJ2-5, with 12 bases identical to TRBD2. Germline V lookup: CDR1 SQVTM, CDR2 ANQGSEA. CDR3 size: 17 residues. The J segment lost 5 bases and the V segment lost 2 bases, leaving 12 bases of the junction unmatched. The CDR3: CSVETTSGSFFTETQYF. The CDR3, as DNA: TGCAGCGTTGAAACGACTAGCGGGAGTTTTTTTACGGAGACCCAGTACTTC.

The genes are TRBV28 and TRBJ2-7, with 9 bases that match TRBD2. This CDR3 has 13 amino acids. CDR1 is MDHEN, CDR2 SYDVKM, per germline. J gave up 2 bases and V 7 bases, and 3 bases lay outside the gene matches. The CDR3 spells CASIPSGTYEQYF. DNA for the CDR3: TGTGCCAGCATACCTAGCGGGACCTACGAGCAGTACTTC.

The chain combines TRBV7-9 with TRBJ2-2; tentatively, D is TRBD2 (5 bases). Germline V lookup: CDR1 SEHNR, CDR2 FQNEAQ (reference sequence). V was clipped by 3 bases and J by 1 base, with 12 bases between them. CDR3 length: 16 amino acids. This chain's CDR3 is CASSFGLAVNTGELFF. The DNA for the CDR3 is TGTGCCAGCAGCTTTGGGCTAGCAGTGAACACCGGGGAGCTGTTTTTT.

The rearrangement uses TRBV18 and TRBJ2-1; no clear D gene. V lost 0 bases, J lost 0 bases, and 9 bases lay in between. The V gene's germline CDR1 is KGHSH and CDR2 LQKENI. The CDR3 is 16 amino acids. CDR3 protein: CASSPPTQRSYNEQFF. In DNA form, the CDR3 reads TGTGCCAGCTCACCACCGACCCAGCGCTCCTACAATGAGCAGTTCTTC.

The chain uses TRBV28 and TRBJ1-3; D is unclear. V was pared by 7 bases and J by 0 bases, with 16 bases between. The CDR3 length is 16 residues. Germline CDR1 MDHEN, CDR2 SYDVKM. Here the CDR3 DNA reads TGTGCCAGCATTCCCAGGTCCGGCGACTCTGGAAACACCATATATTTT. It translates to CASIPRSGDSGNTIYF.

The chain combines TRBV12-5 with TRBJ2-1; TRBD2 agrees at 8 bases. V lost 3 bases to trimming and J lost 4 bases; unmatched junction nucleotides: 5. Germline CDR1 LGHNT, CDR2 FRNRAP. This CDR3 has 15 residues. The CDR3 DNA reads TGTGCTAGTGGTTTCGGGACTAGTTTGTACAATGAGCAGTTCTTC. Protein product: CASGFGTSLYNEQFF.